This T cell receptor beta chain comes out of a study of blood T cell repertoires in COVID-19. Study summary: Spain, Italy and the United States supplied samples that represented acute and convalescent COVID-19. T cells, B-cell-depleted T cells, or PBMCs provided the cDNA or gDNA that served as material.

CDR1 and CDR2 from the germline V gene are MNHEY and SVGAGI. The CDR3 runs 16 residues. Germline trimming cut 4 bases from V and 1 base from J; bases unmatched to any gene: 9. Profiled with immunoSEQ multiplex PCR; TCRdb holds only in-frame clones, not every one. The table includes about 130,000 clones, roughly 80% detected once. V is TRBV6-5 and J is TRBJ1-1, with 7 positions matching TRBD1. Material for sequencing was peripheral blood. This receptor was obtained from a man between 60 and 70 years old with acute or convalescent COVID-19. The CDR3 region is CASSLRGPYGNTEAFF. The CDR3 coding sequence is TGTGCCAGCAGTTTGAGGGGGCCTTACGGGAACACTGAAGCTTTCTTT.